This T cell receptor beta chain was documented in a study of human T cells and chemical hapten exposure. Overall study findings and caveats: Counts of TCRs above 1 in 1000 frequency stayed unchanged with DPC sensitization. Versus controls, expanded TCRs had significantly more large CDR3 similarity clusters. Healthy individuals' immune responses may differ from those of donors, who had alopecia.

This clonotype was detected many times. The target antigen is unknown. The time point is: pre-sensitization, week 0. Regarding treatment: therapeutic diphenylcyclopropenone sensitization with weekly scalp DPC. As handled by the study authors: A per-sample median of roughly 96,000 TCRs was observed, with a range of roughly 20,000 to 690,600. TCRdb recomputed calls from the RACE reads with MiXCR, one row per CDR3 protein. V and J calls and clone size were set by TCRdb, not the authors. The data show roughly 50,000 distinct CDR3 sequences, 9.9% seen once. The sequencing here drew on whole blood, taken in connection with sensitization to the hapten diphenylcyclopropenone (DPC). This TCR was sampled from a man aged 35-49 years with alopecia areata. Some clones in this sample may be carry-over from other donors' samples.

CDR3 sequence (DNA): TGTGCCGGGGGGGCAACGAACACCGGGGAGCTGTTTTTT. This sequence encodes CAGGATNTGELFF. The V call is TRBV6-6, the J call TRBJ2-2; a possible D gene is TRBD2 (7 bases). The V and J ends lost 11 bases and 0 bases respectively, with 10 bases between them. Germline CDR1 and CDR2: MNHNY and SVGAGI (reference sequence). The CDR3 has 13 amino acids.